These 32 T cell receptor beta chains came from one sample sequenced in a study of technical replicates of blood from several donors. Only in-frame clones appear in the TCRdb table, and some are missing; sequencing was by immunoSEQ multiplex PCR. The sample contains about 66,000 clones, roughly 90% of which appear only once. The specimen sequenced was PBMCs. The receptors shown here come from a human donor in good health. Some clones in this sample may be carry-over from other donors' samples.

A few counts support this clone. The genes are TRBV30 and TRBJ1-1, with D perhaps matching TRBD1 (6 bases). The CDR3 sequence is 14 residues long. CDR1 is GTSNPN, CDR2 SVGIG, per germline (reference sequence). V dropped 0 bases and J dropped 6 bases, with 14 bases sitting between them. CDR3 nucleotides: TGTGCCTGGAGTGTACGAAAACAGGGCGCTGAAGCTTTCTTT. Protein: CAWSVRKQGAEAFF.

The J gene is TRBJ2-6, the V gene TRBV5-5, with 11 bases fitting TRBD1. CDR1 is SGHKS and CDR2 is YYEKEE in the germline V gene (reference sequence). J was trimmed by 1 base and V by 5 bases; bases with no gene match: 5. The CDR3 contains 17 residues. The CDR3 loop reads CASSTGTGGSGANVLTF. CDR3 nucleotides: TGTGCCAGCAGTACCGGGACAGGGGGATCTGGGGCCAACGTCCTGACTTTC.

CDR3: CASSQSVKYEQYF. DNA for the CDR3: TGTGCCAGCAGCCAGAGCGTCAAGTACGAGCAGTACTTC. J is TRBJ2-7 and V is TRBV11-2; D gene uncertain. The CDR3 totals 13 residues. Germline V gene lookup returns CDR1 SGHAT and CDR2 FQNNGV. V was shortened by 5 bases and J by 4 bases, with 12 bases between the two germline ends.

This clone was seen once. The CDR3 nucleotides read TGCGCCAGCAGCCAAGGGGGCCTTTCTTTGAACGAGCAGTACTTC. Translating gives CASSQGGLSLNEQYF. The chain is built from TRBV4-1 and TRBJ2-7, with D maybe TRBD1 (5 bases). Per germline, CDR1 MGHRA and CDR2 YSYEKL. V was cut by 1 base and J by 5 bases, with 15 bases left in between. CDR3 size: 15 residues.

The V and J genes are TRBV2 and TRBJ2-1, with 11 bases identical to TRBD2. The CDR3 is 13 residues long. Unmatched junction bases numbered 7, after V lost 10 bases and J lost 8 bases. The germline V gene encodes CDR1 SNHLY and CDR2 FYNNEI. As DNA, the CDR3 is TGTGCCATCCGACTAGCGGGGTACGATGAGCAGTTCTTC. Its protein product is CAIRLAGYDEQFF.

The chain employs TRBV4-2 and TRBJ1-6, with 12 bases lining up with TRBD1. Germline loops: CDR1 LGHNA, CDR2 YNFKEQ. The CDR3 sequence is 16 residues long. Germline trimming cut 0 bases from V and 7 bases from J; bases unmatched to any gene: 1. CDR3 DNA: TGTGCCAGCAGCCAAGAGGGGACAGGGGGCAATTCACCCCTCCACTTT. Translated: CASSQEGTGGNSPLHF.

This clone turned up a few times. The V gene is TRBV18, the J gene TRBJ1-2; TRBD1 agrees at 7 bases. The CDR3 has 14 amino acids. The V gene end was trimmed by 0 bases and the J gene end by 4 bases; junction bases not matched to a gene: 2. The germline gives CDR1 KGHSH, CDR2 LQKENI. CDR3 region: CASSPPTGPYGYTF. The CDR3 DNA reads TGTGCCAGCTCACCACCGACAGGGCCCTATGGCTACACCTTC. The full variable domain, rest sourced from reference TRBV18 and TRBJ1-2, is NAGVMQNPRHLVRRRGQEARLRCSPMKGHSHVYWYRQLPEEGLKFMVYLQKENIIDESGMPKERFSAEFPKEGPSILRIQQVVRGDSAAYFCASSPPTGPYGYTFGSGTRLTVV.

This clone came up once. This chain connects TRBV18 to TRBJ2-7; 7 nucleotides line up with TRBD1. J lost 3 bases, V lost 5 bases, and 4 bases had no gene match. In germline, CDR1 is KGHSH, CDR2 LQKENI. The CDR3 is 13 amino acids. This CDR3 is CASSSGQFYEQYF. The CDR3 DNA follows: TGTGCCAGCTCATCGGGACAGTTCTACGAGCAGTACTTC.

V gene TRBV7-9 combines with J gene TRBJ2-3, with D hard to call. V was shortened by 2 bases and J by 3 bases, with 6 bases between the two germline ends. Germline loops: CDR1 SEHNR, CDR2 FQNEAQ (reference sequence). The CDR3 contains 13 residues. In DNA, the CDR3 is TGTGCCAGCAGCTTATTTTCGACAGATACGCAGTATTTT. It specifies CASSLFSTDTQYF.

This chain joins TRBV7-2 and TRBJ2-7, with 8 bases matching TRBD2. J lost 3 bases, V lost 5 bases, and 6 bases had no gene match. There are 14 residues in the CDR3. Germline CDR1 and CDR2: SGHTA and FQGNSA. The CDR3 loop reads CASSQGLDNYEQYF. Written as DNA, the CDR3 is TGTGCCAGCAGCCAGGGACTAGATAACTACGAGCAGTACTTC.

This CDR3 is CASSGGQGALETQYF. DNA for the CDR3: TGTGCCAGCAGTGGGGGGCAGGGGGCTTTGGAGACCCAGTACTTC. The V call is TRBV2, the J call TRBJ2-5; TRBD1 aligns across 8 bases. The CDR3 is made up of 15 amino acids. V lost 4 bases and J lost 5; bases outside the gene matches: 9. Germline V gene lookup returns CDR1 SNHLY and CDR2 FYNNEI.

This chain uses TRBV10-3 with TRBJ2-7; TRBD1 aligns across 8 bases. This CDR3 is built from 16 residues. The J segment lost 2 bases and the V segment lost 10 bases, leaving 16 bases of the junction unmatched. CDR1 is ENHRY and CDR2 is SYGVKD in the germline V gene. The CDR3 bases are TGTGCCACTGCGGGACAGGTACTAATTACAGCCTACGAGCAGTACTTC. Translation gives CATAGQVLITAYEQYF.

The chain combines TRBV7-2 with TRBJ2-3, with 13 positions matching TRBD2. Losses at the gene ends were 2 bases for V and 4 bases for J; bases not matched to a gene: 3. From germline, CDR1 is SGHTA and CDR2 FQGNSA. CDR3 length: 16 residues. The CDR3 coding sequence is TGTGCCAGCAGCTTACTACTAGCGGGGGGGGCAGATACGCAGTATTTT. Its translation is CASSLLLAGGADTQYF.

The chain links TRBV5-4 to TRBJ2-2; D remains ambiguous. The germline gives CDR1 SGHNT, CDR2 YYREEE (reference sequence). The V and J ends lost 1 base and 6 bases respectively, with 10 bases between them. The CDR3 has 14 amino acids. The CDR3 here is CASSLKSPAGELFF. Here the CDR3 DNA reads TGTGCCAGCAGCTTGAAGTCCCCGGCCGGGGAGCTGTTTTTT.

The chain employs TRBV10-3 and TRBJ1-5, with 7 bases identical to TRBD1. Germline V CDR1 and CDR2: ENHRY, SYGVKD. The CDR3 contains 15 residues. V shed 2 bases, J shed 2 bases, and the junction held 3 bases outside the gene matches. The CDR3 coding sequence is TGTGCCATCAGTGAGGGAGGGGGCGGCAATCAGCCCCAGCATTTT. It codes for CAISEGGGGNQPQHF.

The chain is built from TRBV19 and TRBJ2-3; D is uncertain. Germline V gene sequence: CDR1 LNHDA, CDR2 SQIVND (reference sequence). The CDR3 extends over 13 amino acids. The ends were cut back, 0 bases at V and 7 bases at J, with 8 bases in the middle. Here the CDR3 reads CASSIELEYTQYF. The DNA of the CDR3 is TGTGCCAGTAGTATAGAACTCGAATATACGCAGTATTTT.

The DNA for the CDR3 is TGTGCCAGCAGCTTAAGCCAGGGGAGCGAGCAGTACTTC. Protein: CASSLSQGSEQYF. The gene calls are TRBV7-7 and TRBJ2-7; tentatively, D is TRBD1 (6 bases). CDR3 length: 13 amino acids. Trimming shortened V by 2 bases and J by 6 bases, and 11 bases separated the two germline ends. CDR1 SSHAT and CDR2 FNYEAQ come from the germline V gene (reference sequence).

CDR3 residues: CASSPGTGNTGELFF. The DNA of the CDR3 is TGTGCCAGCAGCCCAGGGACAGGGAACACCGGGGAGCTGTTTTTT. The chain combines TRBV9 with TRBJ2-2; 8 positions match TRBD1. Germline lookup yields CDR1 SGDLS and CDR2 YYNGEE. The CDR3 spans 15 residues. The ends lost 4 bases at V and 1 base at J; junction bases unmatched: 3.

The gene calls are TRBV19 and TRBJ1-2; the match to TRBD1 covers 10 bases. CDR1 and CDR2 from the germline V gene are LNHDA and SQIVND (reference sequence). The CDR3 covers 14 residues. V lost 9 bases to trimming and J lost 4 bases; unmatched junction nucleotides: 8. CDR3 sequence (DNA): TGTGCCAGCCAAAGGGACAGGGGTACCTATGGCTACACCTTC. Its protein product is CASQRDRGTYGYTF.

The J gene is TRBJ2-1, the V gene TRBV30; TRBD2 matches at 7 bases. The CDR3 runs 19 residues. The germline V gene encodes CDR1 GTSNPN and CDR2 SVGIG (reference sequence). Germline trimming cut 4 bases from V and 2 bases from J; bases unmatched to any gene: 20. CDR3 region: CAWKDSLSLGGSPYNEQFF. The DNA of the CDR3 is TGTGCCTGGAAGGATTCTCTCTCGTTAGGCGGGAGCCCCTACAATGAGCAGTTCTTC.

This clone was seen a handful of times. The gene calls are TRBV18 and TRBJ2-7, with D tentatively TRBD1 (6 bases). Trimming took 3 bases from V and 3 from J, leaving 15 bases between them. Germline assignment: CDR1 KGHSH and CDR2 LQKENI. The CDR3 is made up of 15 amino acids. The CDR3, as DNA: TGTGCCAGCTCACCCCTACAGGGAATCGGCTACGAGCAGTACTTC. Translated, it gives CASSPLQGIGYEQYF.

This clone was counted between two and nine times. The gene calls are TRBV23-1 and TRBJ1-3; 8 bases match TRBD1. TRBV23-1 is identified as an open reading frame with a role that is uncertain. The V and J ends lost 2 bases and 4 bases, in that order; junction bases with no gene match: 7. The CDR3 length is 16 residues. This chain's CDR3 is CASSQRDRSTGNTIYF. The CDR3 DNA follows: TGCGCCAGCAGTCAACGGGACAGGAGTACGGGAAACACCATATATTTT.

This chain links TRBV9 with TRBJ1-2; 8 bases are shared with TRBD1. The germline V gene encodes CDR1 SGDLS and CDR2 YYNGEE. The CDR3 spans 15 residues. Trimming at V came to 0 bases and at J to 3 bases, leaving 4 bases not matched to a gene. CDR3 in amino acids: CASSVGDRRDYGYTF. The CDR3 nucleotides read TGTGCCAGCAGCGTAGGGGACAGGCGGGACTATGGCTACACCTTC.

This clone turned up a few times. The DNA for the CDR3 is TGCGCCAGCAGCTACGACAGGACTGAAGCTTTCTTT. It encodes CASSYDRTEAFF. The V and J genes are TRBV5-1 and TRBJ1-1, with D possibly being TRBD1 (6 bases). The CDR3 totals 12 residues. The germline gives CDR1 SGHRS, CDR2 YFSETQ. The V gene lost 3 bases and the J gene lost 5 bases, with 8 bases spanning the gap.

As for this clone: Other DNA variants within this sample encode the same CDR3. The chain joins TRBV5-1 to TRBJ2-3, with 7 bases identical to TRBD1. CDR1 and CDR2 from the germline V gene are SGHRS and YFSETQ. The CDR3 runs to 13 residues. J gave up 1 base and V 4 bases, and 0 bases lay outside the gene matches. CDR3 nucleotides: TGCGCCAGCAGCGGACAGGGCACAGATACGCAGTATTTT. As protein: CASSGQGTDTQYF.

The rearrangement uses TRBV5-1 and TRBJ2-7; D call uncertain. CDR1 SGHRS and CDR2 YFSETQ come from the germline V gene. CDR3 length: 14 residues. V lost 4 bases and J 0 bases, leaving 11 bases between the germline ends. The CDR3 DNA sequence: TGCGCCAGCAGCGTAAGCACTCCCTCCTACGAGCAGTACTTC. Its protein product is CASSVSTPSYEQYF. Full variable domain (remainder filled in from reference TRBV5-1 and TRBJ2-7): KAGVTQTPRYLIKTRGQQVTLSCSPISGHRSVSWYQQTPGQGLQFLFEYFSETQRNKGNFPGRFSGRQFSNSRSEMNVSTLELGDSALYLCASSVSTPSYEQYFGPGTRLTVT.

This chain uses TRBV6-5 with TRBJ2-7; 8 nucleotides align to TRBD2. V lost 5 bases, J lost 4 bases, and 10 bases stayed unmatched. Germline-derived CDR1 and CDR2 are MNHEY and SVGAGI. The length of the CDR3 is 15 residues. The CDR3 DNA follows: TGTGCCAGCAGTGGCCGGGGGGGCCCGTCTTACGAGCAGTACTTC. Amino acid sequence: CASSGRGGPSYEQYF.

This clone was counted only a few times. The rearrangement uses TRBV4-1 and TRBJ1-5; tentatively, D is TRBD1 (6 bases). CDR1 MGHRA and CDR2 YSYEKL come from the germline V gene. V was clipped by 7 bases and J by 4 bases, with 26 bases between them. There are 18 residues in the CDR3. CDR3 sequence: CASTDIDRDTRTNQPQHF. The CDR3 nucleotides are TGCGCCAGCACAGACATAGACCGGGACACCCGAACTAATCAGCCCCAGCATTTT.

The chain has TRBV15 and TRBJ2-1, with TRBD1 matching over 9 bases. With 8 bases clipped from V and 3 bases from J, the junction kept 8 bases outside the gene matches. Germline lookup yields CDR1 LNHNV and CDR2 YYDKDF (reference sequence). There are 15 residues in the CDR3. The CDR3 loop reads CATRGGDRDYNEQFF. As DNA, the CDR3 is TGTGCCACCCGTGGGGGGGACAGGGACTACAATGAGCAGTTCTTC.

This clone is a singleton in its sample. The chain employs TRBV18 and TRBJ2-5; 10 bases are a match to TRBD2. Germline V CDR1 and CDR2: KGHSH, LQKENI. V shed 3 bases and J 4 bases; nucleotides not matched to a gene: 8. The CDR3 covers 16 residues. In nucleotides, the CDR3 is TGTGCCAGCTCACCCTTCGGCCAGCGGGGGGGAGAGACCCAGTACTTC. Protein sequence: CASSPFGQRGGETQYF.

The chain couples TRBV4-2 to TRBJ1-2, with 9 bases identical to TRBD1. V lost 4 bases, J lost 5 bases, and 14 bases stayed unmatched. Looked up from germline, CDR1 is LGHNA and CDR2 is YNFKEQ. The CDR3 length is 17 residues. CDR3 amino acids: CASSLPGTGNYPYGYTF. The DNA of the CDR3 is TGTGCCAGCAGCCTCCCCGGGACAGGGAATTATCCTTATGGCTACACCTTC.

The V call is TRBV19, the J call TRBJ2-3; 7 bases are shared with TRBD1. Germline CDR1 and CDR2: LNHDA and SQIVND (reference sequence). Unmatched junction bases numbered 7, after V lost 5 bases and J lost 2 bases. The CDR3 is 15 amino acids. CDR3 sequence (DNA): TGTGCCAGTAGTTTACAGGGGTTTTACACAGATACGCAGTATTTT. Amino acids: CASSLQGFYTDTQYF. The full variable domain, rest sourced from reference TRBV19 and TRBJ2-3, is DGGITQSPKYLFRKEGQNVTLSCEQNLNHDAMYWYRQDPGQGLRLIYYSQIVNDFQKGDIAEGYSVSREKKESFPLTVTSAQKNPTAFYLCASSLQGFYTDTQYFGPGTRLTVL.